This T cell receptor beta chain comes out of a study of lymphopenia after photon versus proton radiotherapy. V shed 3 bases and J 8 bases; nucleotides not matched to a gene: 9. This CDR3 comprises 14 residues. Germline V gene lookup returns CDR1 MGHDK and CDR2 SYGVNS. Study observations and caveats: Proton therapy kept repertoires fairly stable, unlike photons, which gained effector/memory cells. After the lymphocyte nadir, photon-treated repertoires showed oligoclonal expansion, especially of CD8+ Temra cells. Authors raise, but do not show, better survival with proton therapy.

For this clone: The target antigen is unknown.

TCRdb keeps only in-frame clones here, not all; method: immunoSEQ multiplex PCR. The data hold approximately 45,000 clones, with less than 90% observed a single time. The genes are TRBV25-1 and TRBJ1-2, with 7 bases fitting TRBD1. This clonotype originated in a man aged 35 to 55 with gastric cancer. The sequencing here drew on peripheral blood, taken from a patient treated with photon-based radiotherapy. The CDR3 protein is CASSDPTGVGGYTF. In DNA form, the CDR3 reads TGTGCCAGCAGTGACCCCACAGGGGTTGGAGGCTACACCTTC.